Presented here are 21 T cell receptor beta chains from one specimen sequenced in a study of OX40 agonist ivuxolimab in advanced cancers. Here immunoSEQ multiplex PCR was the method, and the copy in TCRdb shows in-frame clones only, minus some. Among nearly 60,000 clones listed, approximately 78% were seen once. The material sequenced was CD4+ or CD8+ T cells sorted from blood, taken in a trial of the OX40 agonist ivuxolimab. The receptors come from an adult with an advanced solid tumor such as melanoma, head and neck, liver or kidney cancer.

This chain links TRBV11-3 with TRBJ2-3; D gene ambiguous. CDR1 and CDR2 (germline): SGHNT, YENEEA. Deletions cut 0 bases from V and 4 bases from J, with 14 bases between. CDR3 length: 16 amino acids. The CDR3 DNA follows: TGTGCCAGCAGCTTAGAGGTATCAGGTCCGGCAGATACGCAGTATTTT. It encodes CASSLEVSGPADTQYF.

The CDR3 loop reads CASSLYRGLGETQYF. The CDR3 DNA reads TGTGCCAGCAGCTTGTACAGGGGGCTTGGGGAGACCCAGTACTTC. The chain has TRBV5-5 and TRBJ2-5; 9 nucleotides align to TRBD1. The CDR3 contains 15 residues. Germline CDR1 is SGHKS and CDR2 is YYEKEE (reference sequence). The J segment lost 5 bases and the V segment lost 1 base, leaving 6 bases of the junction unmatched.

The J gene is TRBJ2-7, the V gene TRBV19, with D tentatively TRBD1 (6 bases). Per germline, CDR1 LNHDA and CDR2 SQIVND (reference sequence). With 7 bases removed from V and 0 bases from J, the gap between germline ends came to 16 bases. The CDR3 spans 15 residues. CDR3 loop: CASKPGAESSYEQYF. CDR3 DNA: TGTGCCAGTAAACCAGGGGCCGAAAGCTCCTACGAGCAGTACTTC.

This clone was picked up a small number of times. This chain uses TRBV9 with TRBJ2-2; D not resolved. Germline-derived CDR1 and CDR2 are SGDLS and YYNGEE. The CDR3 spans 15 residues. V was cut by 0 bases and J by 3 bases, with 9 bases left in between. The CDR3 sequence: CASSVAPRDTGELFF. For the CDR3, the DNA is TGTGCCAGCAGCGTAGCTCCCCGTGACACCGGGGAGCTGTTTTTT.

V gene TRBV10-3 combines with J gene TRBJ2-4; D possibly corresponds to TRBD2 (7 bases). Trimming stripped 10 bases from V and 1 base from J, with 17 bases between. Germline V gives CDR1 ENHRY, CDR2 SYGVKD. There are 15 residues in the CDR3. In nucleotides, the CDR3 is TGTGCCACCGTTCAGGGGAGGGGGGCCAAAAACATTCAGTACTTC. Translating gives CATVQGRGAKNIQYF.

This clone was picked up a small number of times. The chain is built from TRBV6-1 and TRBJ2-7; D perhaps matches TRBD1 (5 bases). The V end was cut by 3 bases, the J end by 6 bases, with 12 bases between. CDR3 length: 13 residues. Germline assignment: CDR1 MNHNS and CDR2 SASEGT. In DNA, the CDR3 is TGTGCCAGCAGTGAGAGGACACCTCCCGAGCAGTACTTC. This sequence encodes CASSERTPPEQYF.

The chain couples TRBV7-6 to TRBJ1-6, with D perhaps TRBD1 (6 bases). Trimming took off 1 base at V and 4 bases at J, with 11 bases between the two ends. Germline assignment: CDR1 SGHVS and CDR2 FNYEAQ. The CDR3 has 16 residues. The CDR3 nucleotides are TGTGCCAGCAGCTTAGGTGGACAGCAATATAATTCACCCCTCCACTTT. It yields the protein CASSLGGQQYNSPLHF.

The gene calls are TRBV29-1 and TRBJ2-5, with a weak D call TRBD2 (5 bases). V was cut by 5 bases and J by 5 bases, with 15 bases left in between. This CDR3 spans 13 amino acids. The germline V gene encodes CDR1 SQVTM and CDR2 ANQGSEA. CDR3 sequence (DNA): TGCAGCGTTCTAACAGTTACGGGGGAGACCCAGTACTTC. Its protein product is CSVLTVTGETQYF.

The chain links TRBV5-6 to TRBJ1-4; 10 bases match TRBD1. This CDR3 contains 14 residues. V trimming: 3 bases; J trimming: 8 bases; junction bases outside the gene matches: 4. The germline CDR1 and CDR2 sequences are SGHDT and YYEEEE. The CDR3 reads CASSSTGGREKLFF. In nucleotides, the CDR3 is TGTGCCAGCAGCTCGACAGGGGGCAGAGAAAAACTGTTTTTT. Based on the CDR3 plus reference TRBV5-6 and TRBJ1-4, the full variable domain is DAGVTQSPTHLIKTRGQQVTLRCSPKSGHDTVSWYQQALGQGPQFIFQYYEEEERQRGNFPDRFSGHQFPNYSSELNVNALLLGDSALYLCASSSTGGREKLFFGSGTQLSVL.

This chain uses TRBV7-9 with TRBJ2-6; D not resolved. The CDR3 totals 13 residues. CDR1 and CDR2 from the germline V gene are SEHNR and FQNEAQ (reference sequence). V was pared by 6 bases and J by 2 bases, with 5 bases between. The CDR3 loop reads CASRGTGANVLTF. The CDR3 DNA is TGTGCCAGCAGGGGTACTGGGGCCAACGTCCTGACTTTC.

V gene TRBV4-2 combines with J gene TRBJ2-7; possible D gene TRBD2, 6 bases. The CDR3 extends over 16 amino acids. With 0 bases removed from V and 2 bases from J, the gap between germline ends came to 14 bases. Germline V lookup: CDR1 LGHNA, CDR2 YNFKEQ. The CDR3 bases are TGTGCCAGCAGCCAAGACGGAGGGAACCCACCCTACGAGCAGTACTTC. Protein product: CASSQDGGNPPYEQYF.

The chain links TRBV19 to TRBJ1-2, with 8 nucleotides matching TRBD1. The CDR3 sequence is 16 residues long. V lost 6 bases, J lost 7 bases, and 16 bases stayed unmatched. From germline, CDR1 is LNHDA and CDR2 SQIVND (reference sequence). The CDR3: CASSPKAGGALTGYTF. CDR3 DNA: TGTGCCAGTAGCCCTAAGGCAGGGGGCGCTTTGACTGGCTACACCTTC.

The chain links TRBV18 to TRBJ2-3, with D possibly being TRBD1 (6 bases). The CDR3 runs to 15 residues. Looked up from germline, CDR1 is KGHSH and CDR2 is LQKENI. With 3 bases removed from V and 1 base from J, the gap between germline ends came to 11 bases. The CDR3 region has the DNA TGTGCCAGCTCACCTACAGGGATGGGCACAGATACGCAGTATTTT. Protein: CASSPTGMGTDTQYF.

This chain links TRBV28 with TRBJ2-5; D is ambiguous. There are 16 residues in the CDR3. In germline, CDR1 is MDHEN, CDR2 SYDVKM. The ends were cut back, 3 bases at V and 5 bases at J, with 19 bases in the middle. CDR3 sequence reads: CASSFPRFGVGETQYF. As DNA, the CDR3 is TGTGCCAGCAGTTTCCCCCGGTTTGGGGTTGGTGAGACCCAGTACTTC.

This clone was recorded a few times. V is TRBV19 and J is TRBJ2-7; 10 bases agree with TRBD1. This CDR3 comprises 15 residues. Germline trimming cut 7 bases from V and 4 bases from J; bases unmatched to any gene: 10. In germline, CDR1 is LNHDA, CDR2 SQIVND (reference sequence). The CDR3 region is CASTPGQGLGYEQYF. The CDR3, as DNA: TGTGCCAGTACCCCGGGACAGGGGTTAGGATACGAGCAGTACTTC.

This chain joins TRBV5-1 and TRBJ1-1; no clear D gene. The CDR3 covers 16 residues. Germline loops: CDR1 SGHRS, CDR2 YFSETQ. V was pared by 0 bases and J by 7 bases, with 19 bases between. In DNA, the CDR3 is TGCGCCAGCAGCTTGGATCCGGGTCGGAGGGTTATTGAAGCTTTCTTT. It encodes CASSLDPGRRVIEAFF.

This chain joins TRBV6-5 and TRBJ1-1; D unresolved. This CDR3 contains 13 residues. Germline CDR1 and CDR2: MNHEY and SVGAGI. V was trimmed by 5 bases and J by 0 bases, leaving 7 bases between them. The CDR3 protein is CASSSILNTEAFF. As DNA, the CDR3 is TGTGCCAGCAGTAGCATCTTGAACACTGAAGCTTTCTTT.

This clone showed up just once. The chain's CDR3 is CASSMGITGGNTEAFF. CDR3 in DNA: TGTGCCAGTAGTATGGGAATTACAGGGGGGAACACTGAAGCTTTCTTT. V and J are TRBV19 and TRBJ1-1, with 8 bases fitting TRBD1. The CDR3 is 16 amino acids. CDR1 and CDR2 from the germline V gene are LNHDA and SQIVND (reference sequence). V lost 3 bases to trimming and J lost 1 base; unmatched junction nucleotides: 7.

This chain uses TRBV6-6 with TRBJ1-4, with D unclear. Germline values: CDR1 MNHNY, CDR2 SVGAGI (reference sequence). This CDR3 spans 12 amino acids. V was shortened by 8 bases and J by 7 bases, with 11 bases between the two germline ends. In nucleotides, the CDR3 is TGTGCCAGCTGGGCGCTCGGTGAAAAACTGTTTTTT. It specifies CASWALGEKLFF.

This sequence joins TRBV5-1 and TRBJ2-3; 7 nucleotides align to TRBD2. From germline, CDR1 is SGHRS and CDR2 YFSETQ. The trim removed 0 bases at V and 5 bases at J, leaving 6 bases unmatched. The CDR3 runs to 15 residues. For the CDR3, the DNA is TGCGCCAGCAGCTTGGAGGGGAGGGTGGTAGATACGCAGTATTTT. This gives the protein CASSLEGRVVDTQYF.

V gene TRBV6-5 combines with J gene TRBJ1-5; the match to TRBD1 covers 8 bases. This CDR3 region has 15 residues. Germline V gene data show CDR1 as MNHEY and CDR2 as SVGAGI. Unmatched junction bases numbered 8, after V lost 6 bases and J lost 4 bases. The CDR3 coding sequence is TGTGCCAGCAGAGTTACTAGGACAGGGAATCAGCCCCAGCATTTT. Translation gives CASRVTRTGNQPQHF.